These 17 T cell receptor beta chains originate from one sample sequenced in a study of blood T cell repertoires in COVID-19. Libraries were prepared by immunoSEQ multiplex PCR; TCRdb keeps only in-frame clonotypes and omits some of them. The repertoire has under 80,000 clones, 88% of them found once; the top ten carry 1.1% to 1.5%. Sequenced sample: peripheral blood. These receptors originate from a human donor in a cohort sampled during active COVID-19.

The CDR3 loop reads CASSEGLQGTYGYTF. The CDR3, as DNA: TGTGCCAGCAGTGAAGGCCTACAGGGGACCTATGGCTACACCTTC. The chain couples TRBV2 to TRBJ1-2; 7 positions match TRBD1. Germline loops: CDR1 SNHLY, CDR2 FYNNEI. With V trimmed by 1 base and J by 4 bases, 6 bases remained unmatched. This CDR3 region has 15 residues.

The chain recombines TRBV21-1 with TRBJ2-7; no check of the table's D call, TRBD1, against the DNA was made. TRBV21-1 constitutes a pseudogene. The CDR3 length is 12 residues. CDR3 in DNA: TGTGCCAGCAGCCCCAGCTCCTACGAGCAGTACGTC. Its translation: CASSPSSYEQYV.

The chain joins TRBV29-1 to TRBJ1-2, with 7 bases identical to TRBD1. The V segment lost 8 bases and the J segment 6 bases; nucleotides outside the gene matches: 12. Germline CDR1 reads SQVTM; CDR2 reads ANQGSEA. The CDR3 sequence is 13 residues long. In nucleotides, the CDR3 is TGCAGCACCCGACCCGGGACAGATCATGGCTACACCTTC. Translating it yields CSTRPGTDHGYTF.

The genes are TRBV28 and TRBJ1-5; 7 positions agree with TRBD1. This CDR3 is 17 amino acids long. V lost 5 bases and J lost 5; bases outside the gene matches: 15. Per germline, CDR1 MDHEN and CDR2 SYDVKM. The CDR3 protein is CASSHGPTTGKDQPQHF. The CDR3 region has the DNA TGTGCCAGCAGTCACGGCCCTACGACAGGGAAAGATCAGCCCCAGCATTTT.

The chain uses TRBV5-1 and TRBJ2-1, with D perhaps matching TRBD2 (5 bases). The V gene lost 0 bases and the J gene lost 0 bases, with 13 bases spanning the gap. From germline, CDR1 is SGHRS and CDR2 YFSETQ. CDR3 size: 17 residues. For the CDR3, the DNA is TGCGCCAGCAGCTTGGGGGGAGTCCCCAGCTCCTACAATGAGCAGTTCTTC. Its protein product is CASSLGGVPSSYNEQFF.

CDR3 residues: CASSILANYGYTF. DNA for the CDR3: TGTGCCAGTAGTATTCTGGCAAACTATGGCTACACCTTC. This chain connects TRBV19 to TRBJ1-2; no firm D call. This CDR3 region has 13 residues. CDR1 and CDR2 from the germline V gene are LNHDA and SQIVND (reference sequence). V gave up 3 bases and J gave up 2 bases, with 7 bases separating them.

This clone was observed a few times. J is TRBJ2-1 and V is TRBV7-9; TRBD2 agrees at 12 bases. The CDR3 covers 14 residues. Germline lookup yields CDR1 SEHNR and CDR2 FQNEAQ (reference sequence). With V trimmed by 8 bases and J by 13 bases, 12 bases remained unmatched. CDR3 amino acids: CASSRLAGELGQFF. The CDR3 DNA sequence: TGTGCCAGCTCCCGACTAGCGGGAGAATTAGGACAGTTCTTC.

The CDR3 region is CAGSLGDFDEQFF. CDR3 nucleotides: TGTGCCGGCTCTCTGGGGGACTTTGATGAGCAGTTCTTC. The V call is TRBV12-3 or TRBV12-4, the J call TRBJ2-1; a possible D gene is TRBD2 (6 bases). V lost 11 bases and J lost 8, with 19 bases in between. The CDR3 runs to 13 residues.

The chain recombines TRBV30 with TRBJ2-2; D gene ambiguous. The CDR3 contains 14 residues. V lost 8 bases, J lost 2 bases, and 15 bases lay in between. Germline CDR1 and CDR2: GTSNPN and SVGIG (reference sequence). The CDR3 DNA follows: TGTGCCCCTCTCGAGAGTGTAAACACCGGGGAGCTGTTTTTT. As protein: CAPLESVNTGELFF. Looking up the rest from reference TRBV30 and TRBJ2-2 gives the full variable domain: SQTIHQWPATLVQPVGSPLSLECTVEGTSNPNLYWYRQAAGRGLQLLFYSVGIGQISSEVPQNLSASRPQDRQFILSSKKLLLSDSGFYLCAPLESVNTGELFFGEGSRLTVL.

The chain joins TRBV4-1 to TRBJ1-1; D remains ambiguous. V was clipped by 4 bases and J by 6 bases, with 15 bases between them. This CDR3 has 14 residues. The germline V gene has CDR1 MGHRA and CDR2 YSYEKL. The CDR3 nucleotides read TGCGCCAGCAGCCCTTCGGGGAGGGTGGCTGAAGCTTTCTTT. Its protein is CASSPSGRVAEAFF.

The gene calls are TRBV19 and TRBJ2-7, with 12 bases identical to TRBD1. The V gene end was trimmed by 2 bases and the J gene end by 5 bases; junction bases not matched to a gene: 4. The CDR3 is 15 amino acids. Per the germline V gene, CDR1 is LNHDA and CDR2 is SQIVND (reference sequence). The CDR3 loop is CASSITGTGGNEQYF. In nucleotides, the CDR3 is TGTGCCAGTAGTATAACCGGGACAGGGGGCAACGAGCAGTACTTC.

The genes are TRBV5-1 and TRBJ2-3; D ambiguous. V was shortened by 4 bases and J by 0 bases, with 9 bases between the two germline ends. This CDR3 has 14 residues. Germline V lookup: CDR1 SGHRS, CDR2 YFSETQ. CDR3 nucleotides: TGCGCCAGCAGCCCCAGTGCTAGCACAGATACGCAGTATTTT. As protein: CASSPSASTDTQYF. The full variable domain, with the rest looked up from reference TRBV5-1 and TRBJ2-3, is KAGVTQTPRYLIKTRGQQVTLSCSPISGHRSVSWYQQTPGQGLQFLFEYFSETQRNKGNFPGRFSGRQFSNSRSEMNVSTLELGDSALYLCASSPSASTDTQYFGPGTRLTVL.

CDR3 nucleotides: TGCGCCAGCAGCTACCGGACAGGGGGCGCTGGTAATGAGCAGTTCTTC. Protein sequence: CASSYRTGGAGNEQFF. This rearrangement joins TRBV5-1 to TRBJ2-1, with 11 bases lining up with TRBD1. CDR1 is SGHRS, CDR2 YFSETQ, per germline. This CDR3 contains 16 residues. The junction had 9 bases not matched to a gene; V was cut back by 3 bases and J by 7 bases.

The gene calls are TRBV5-1 and TRBJ2-2, with 7 bases fitting TRBD1. CDR1 SGHRS and CDR2 YFSETQ come from the germline V gene. V was clipped by 3 bases and J by 5 bases; unmatched bases: 7. This CDR3 spans 15 amino acids. The CDR3 reads CASSSGTERTGELFF. As DNA, the CDR3 is TGCGCCAGCAGCTCCGGGACAGAAAGGACCGGGGAGCTGTTTTTT.

The J gene is TRBJ2-7, the V gene TRBV6-6; D is ambiguous. V lost 4 bases, J lost 3 bases, and 7 bases lay in between. The germline V gene encodes CDR1 MNHNY and CDR2 SVGAGI (reference sequence). CDR3 length: 12 residues. CDR3 protein: CASSLSGYEQYF. The CDR3 DNA reads as TGTGCCAGCAGTTTATCAGGCTACGAGCAGTACTTC.

The chain couples TRBV7-2 to TRBJ1-2; D not resolved. The CDR3 covers 14 residues. V was clipped by 8 bases and J by 3 bases, with 16 bases between them. In germline, CDR1 is SGHTA, CDR2 FQGNSA. The CDR3 DNA sequence: TGTGCCAGCCGCGCGGCGGGGAGAGACTATGGCTACACCTTC. Its protein product is CASRAAGRDYGYTF. The variable domain in full, with the rest retrieved from reference TRBV7-2 and TRBJ1-2, is GAGVSQSPSNKVTEKGKDVELRCDPISGHTALYWYRQSLGQGLEFLIYFQGNSAPDKSGLPSDRFSAERTGGSVSTLTIQRTQQEDSAVYLCASRAAGRDYGYTFGSGTRLTVV.

The chain links TRBV5-6 to TRBJ2-3, with TRBD2 matching 11 bases. The germline CDR1 and CDR2 sequences are SGHDT and YYEEEE. V gave up 4 bases and J gave up 5 bases; unmatched junction bases: 3. The CDR3 has 14 amino acids. CDR3 in DNA: TGTGCCAGCAGCCTGACTAGCGGGATAGATACGCAGTATTTT. Translating gives CASSLTSGIDTQYF.